One and the same sample provided the 15 T cell receptor beta chains below, sequenced in a study of CD8+CD57+ T cells in acquired aplastic anemia. Whoever was chosen for sequencing had shown CD8+CD57+ cell expansion by flow cytometry. Genomic DNA served as template for TCR beta VDJ and CDR3 profiling. MiXCR, applied by TCRdb to the reads, yields one record per CDR3 protein. Of 260,000 or so distinct CDR3 sequences in the sample, around 82% are singletons; the top ten hold 42%. Sequencing was done on a sample of sorted CD4+, CD8+, or CD8+CD57+ T cells (not recorded which) from PBMCs. The source is a human donor with aplastic anemia.

The chain has TRBV7-8 and TRBJ1-2; no reliable D call. This CDR3 is built from 15 residues. The germline V gene encodes CDR1 SGHVS and CDR2 FQNEAQ. V gave up 1 base and J gave up 7 bases, with 16 bases separating them. In DNA, the CDR3 is TGTGCCAGCAGCTTAGGGGGAGGGCCCGACACTGGCTACACCTTC. Translation gives CASSLGGGPDTGYTF.

Points on this clonotype: A read error is likely, as this CDR3 ends without the conserved phenylalanine or tryptophan. It is unclear where the CDR3 begins or ends on the DNA, so no DNA is shown, and the CDR3 is as TCRdb lists it. The chain couples TRBV12-3 or TRBV12-4 to TRBJ2-1; TRBD2, the table's D call, was not compared with the DNA. The CDR3 spans 13 residues, counting both ends. This CDR3 reads CASSLACFRLQET.

The chain carries TRBV2 and TRBJ2-5, with TRBD2 matching over 16 bases. Germline lookup yields CDR1 SNHLY and CDR2 FYNNEI. The CDR3 spans 17 residues. The V and J ends lost 9 bases and 1 base, in that order; junction bases with no gene match: 8. CDR3 region: CARRGTSGGVRQETQYF. The CDR3 DNA reads as TGTGCCAGACGCGGGACTAGCGGGGGGGTCCGCCAAGAGACCCAGTACTTC.

Notes on this clonotype: At one boundary the junction diverges from the germline segment, which might be a read error. This chain joins TRBV5-5 and TRBJ2-7; D remains unclear. This CDR3 spans 15 amino acids. Germline lookup yields CDR1 SGHKS and CDR2 YYEKEE (reference sequence). This chain's CDR3 is CATSKGAGLGYEQYF. In DNA form, the CDR3 reads TGCGCCACCAGCAAAGGCGCCGGCCTCGGGTACGAGCAGTACTTC.

This clonotype was seen more than once but under ten times. This chain joins TRBV10-3 and TRBJ1-2; tentative D call: TRBD1 (5 bases). Germline assignment: CDR1 ENHRY and CDR2 SYGVKD. V was pared by 2 bases and J by 8 bases, with 18 bases between. The CDR3 has 15 residues. The CDR3 is CAISEPMGGDTGYTF. In DNA, the CDR3 is TGTGCCATCAGTGAGCCCATGGGGGGGGATACCGGCTACACCTTC.

This clonotype was found a few times. The rearrangement links TRBV15 to TRBJ1-1, with D hard to call. V lost 0 bases, J lost 10 bases, and 15 bases lay in between. This CDR3 region has 14 residues. Germline CDR1 is LNHNV and CDR2 is YYDKDF (reference sequence). The CDR3 bases are TGTGCCACCAGCAGAGATTCCGGGAAGAGTGTAGCTTTCTTT. As protein: CATSRDSGKSVAFF. Full variable domain (rest looked up from reference TRBV15 and TRBJ1-1): DAMVIQNPRYQVTQFGKPVTLSCSQTLNHNVMYWYQQKSSQAPKLLFHYYDKDFNNEADTPDNFQSRRPNTSFCFLDIRSPGLGDTAMYLCATSRDSGKSVAFFGQGTRLTVV.

The chain couples TRBV15 to TRBJ2-3, with TRBD2 matching 8 bases. V shed 2 bases and J 1 base; nucleotides not matched to a gene: 11. Germline values: CDR1 LNHNV, CDR2 YYDKDF (reference sequence). This CDR3 comprises 18 residues. The CDR3 spells CATSRHQFAGGGTDTQYF. The CDR3 coding sequence is TGTGCCACCAGCAGACACCAGTTCGCGGGGGGAGGCACAGATACGCAGTATTTT.

The chain uses TRBV2 and TRBJ2-7; possibly TRBD2 for D (6 bases). CDR3 length: 17 amino acids. The V gene's germline CDR1 is SNHLY and CDR2 FYNNEI. CDR3 sequence reads: CASSYSGRLANIYEQYV. CDR3 sequence (DNA): TGTGCCAGCAGTTACTCGGGTCGGCTAGCGAACATCTACGAGCAGTATGTC.

Comments on this clonotype: Germline and junction disagree at one end, which may indicate a read error. V and J are TRBV7-9 and TRBJ2-1; D perhaps matches TRBD1 (5 bases). This CDR3 has 15 amino acids. CDR1 is SEHNR and CDR2 is FQNEAQ in the germline V gene (reference sequence). CDR3 sequence: CASSSAKGDYTDKFF. The CDR3 DNA reads TGCGCCAGCAGCTCCGCGAAAGGGGATTACACAGATAAGTTCTTC.

Details on this clonotype: One end of the junction does not line up with germline, which may come from a read error. The chain uses TRBV5-4 and TRBJ1-1; D gene uncertain. The CDR3 totals 11 residues. Germline values: CDR1 SGHNT, CDR2 YYREEE (reference sequence). CDR3 protein: CASSLASEAFF. The CDR3 nucleotides are TGCGCCAGCAGCTTAGCTAGCGAAGCTTTCTTT.

The J gene is TRBJ2-3, the V gene TRBV9; the D gene is possibly TRBD2 (5 bases). The CDR3 covers 12 residues. Germline loops: CDR1 SGDLS, CDR2 YYNGEE. V was trimmed by 5 bases and J by 14 bases, leaving 18 bases between them. The CDR3 nucleotides read TGTGCCAGCAGGCCCGGACGGGGTACGACGTATTTT. The encoded protein is CASRPGRGTTYF.

This chain's CDR3 is CSVEDQREVLYGYTF. CDR3 DNA sequence: TGCAGCGTTGAAGATCAGAGGGAAGTTCTCTATGGCTACACCTTC. This chain links TRBV29-1 with TRBJ1-2; D gene uncertain. In germline, CDR1 is SQVTM, CDR2 ANQGSEA. There are 15 residues in the CDR3. V was cut by 0 bases and J by 4 bases, with 15 bases left in between.

The gene calls are TRBV11-1 and TRBJ1-2; D perhaps matches TRBD1 (5 bases). V lost 5 bases and J lost 0, with 16 bases in between. This CDR3 is 16 amino acids long. Germline V gene lookup returns CDR1 SGHAT and CDR2 FQDESV (reference sequence). CDR3 in amino acids: CASSRPEGRANYGYTF. CDR3 coding DNA: TGTGCCAGCAGCCGTCCCGAGGGCAGGGCTAACTATGGCTACACCTTC.

The V and J genes are TRBV7-2 and TRBJ1-5; a weak D match, TRBD1 (5 bases). Germline V gene sequence: CDR1 SGHTA, CDR2 FQGNSA. The CDR3 has 14 amino acids. The V gene lost 5 bases and the J gene lost 3 bases, with 11 bases spanning the gap. The CDR3 DNA reads as TGTGCCAGCAGCCACCTGACAGCCAATCAGCCCCAGCATTTT. Its protein product is CASSHLTANQPQHF. The variable domain in full, with the rest retrieved from reference TRBV7-2 and TRBJ1-5, is GAGVSQSPSNKVTEKGKDVELRCDPISGHTALYWYRQSLGQGLEFLIYFQGNSAPDKSGLPSDRFSAERTGGSVSTLTIQRTQQEDSAVYLCASSHLTANQPQHFGDGTRLSIL.

The CDR3 sequence is CTCGRGGTDTQYF. In nucleotides, the CDR3 is TGTACCTGCGGGAGGGGGGGCACAGATACGCAGTATTTT. The gene calls are TRBV2 and TRBJ2-3; 9 bases agree with TRBD2. Germline V gene data show CDR1 as SNHLY and CDR2 as FYNNEI. The CDR3 covers 13 residues.